The sequence of this T cell receptor (beta chain) was determined in a study of siplizumab effects on memory and regulatory T cells. CDR1 is GTSNPN, CDR2 SVGIG, per germline (reference sequence). After removal of 4 bases from V and 6 bases from J, the junction contained 8 bases not matched to a gene. The CDR3 sequence is 14 residues long. In the case of this clone: Antigen specificity is unknown.

Findings of the study overall: Roughly 75-96% of dividing CD4+ or CD8+ clones were without an attributable naive or memory phenotype.

The repertoire was sequenced with immunoSEQ multiplex PCR; TCRdb's copy has only in-frame clones and lacks some. The sample lists about 100,000 clones, nearly 95% seen once, with roughly 0.59% in the top ten. Sequences were obtained from Tregs sorted from blood. This receptor was identified in a human donor in good health. This rearrangement joins TRBV30 to TRBJ2-1; TRBD2 matches 8 bases. The CDR3 protein is CAWTPGGGPNEQFF. The CDR3 DNA reads as TGTGCCTGGACCCCGGGAGGGGGGCCCAATGAGCAGTTCTTC.